This TCR beta chain came from a study of shared clonotypes between healthy human individuals (dated by TCRdb to 2020 to 2021). As for the study more broadly: Three men and a couple of women, aged 18 to 49 years, made up the cohort. Per donor, three plates each were used for CD4 naive and CD4 memory, two for CD8 naive, and one for CD8 memory. To estimate repertoire size and how much clonotype sharing occurs between individuals, the study deeply sequenced the blood TCR repertoires of several healthy adults. To increase sequencing depth and limit assay-specific biases, TCR repertoire library preparation and sequencing were carried out by different laboratories using diverse techniques. Each donor's leukapheresis produced roughly between roughly 0.85 and 9.5 billion PBMCs. Study-wide findings and limitations: Across a handful of donors, roughly 5% of naive CD4, approximately 3.5% of naive CD8, about 2.3% of memory CD4, and around 0.4% of memory CD8 clonotypes were shared. Naive subsets generally had larger estimated clonotype richness than memory subsets. Pairwise subsampling led to the expectation that sequencing depth would affect the degree of clonotype sharing among donors. Sampling was restricted to blood, and TCR repertoires in tissue are likely to differ from TCR repertoires in blood. The small number of donors limited the genetic and exposure-history diversity represented. Compared with non-shared clonotypes, the clonotypes found in all four sorted-subset donors had higher generation probabilities. Even with the large sequencing depth, rarefaction of the sorted-subset datasets indicated that sequencing was incomplete.

Remarks on this clone: Its cognate antigen has yet to be identified. No base qualities exist here, and no much larger clone lies one base off it. Distinct nucleotide sequences in the sample also encode this CDR3.

Using the deep immunoSEQ assay, multiplex PCR amplified TCR CDR3 regions from genomic DNA. Genomic DNA extracted from each cell subset was distributed evenly over all wells of several immunoSEQ 96-well plates, and each plate served as one replicate. For sorted subsets, each replicate PCR was loaded with approximately 200 ng genomic DNA, equivalent to 30,000 or so T cell genomes. Purified libraries were measured with a Qubit 3.0 fluorometer, size-checked on a Bioanalyzer 2100, and measured again with the KAPA Library Quantification kit. Every immunoSEQ 96-well plate was sequenced on a separate single-read 150-cycle Illumina NextSeq 550 flow cell. On the authors' methods: Because the immunoSEQ output included only junctional sequences and no quality scores, the filtering could not be the same as the filtering used for full-length reads. Sequences were annotated with PyIR, a Python wrapper for IgBLAST v1.9, using IMGT germline references to assign V/J genes and CDR3. Reads were filtered out if the reads had weak V/J assignments (E-value above 1e-6), no CDR3, stop codons, out-of-frame junctions, or ambiguous translated residues. V3J clonotypes were defined as sequences sharing an identical inferred V gene, J gene, and CDR3 amino acid sequence. Percentage overlap between repertoires was calculated by dividing the number of shared unique clonotypes by the size of the smaller repertoire. RTK rarefaction, the Chao1 estimator, and Recon v2.1 estimates of unobserved clonotypes were used to assess repertoire richness. OLGA was used to compute generation probabilities for all TCRbeta clonotypes that the gDNA method yielded from several donors. TCRdb's version of the immuneACCESS table is confined to in-frame rearrangements and falls short of the full clone set. An unresolved V gene accounts for under half of the shortfall where checked; the remainder is of unknown origin. V, J and clone size were drawn from that table, and D and trimming were deduced from the DNA. A total of 2,500,000 or so clones appear in this sample, more than 80% of them only once. The ten largest clones take up 0.13% to 0.15% of the sample.

The donors were healthy, HIV-negative adults with no recently reported acute infections or vaccinations. Every donor was a Caucasian adult residing in Nashville, Tennessee, USA. CD4+ T cells were enriched through magnetic negative selection, after which naive cells were positively selected on CD45RA and the remaining negative fraction served as the memory subset. Blood was obtained by leukapheresis, after which PBMCs were separated by Ficoll-Histopaque density gradient centrifugation and cryopreserved in liquid nitrogen vapor phase. Purity and quantity of every magnetically sorted T cell population were checked by analytical flow cytometry. From each sorted fraction, genomic DNA was isolated and quantified by UV absorbance on a Nanodrop 2000c. V is pared back by 1 base and J by 4 bases, with 8 bases lying between the germline termini. CDR1 and CDR2 are read off the germline V gene as SGHTA and FQGNSA. The CDR3 holds 15 amino acids from the cysteine to the phenylalanine. Of the read, only the CDR3 DNA is kept; its 45 bases are in frame from base 1.

The chain joins TRBV7-2 to TRBJ2-6, with no reliable assignment of the D segment. The material sequenced was naive CD4+ T cells sorted from blood. The sample's cell subset or site label is to be understood as: CD45RA+ positively selected. This clonotype originated in a man aged 18 to 30 in good health. The encoded CDR3 is CASSLGGLGANVLTF. Read as DNA, the sequence is TGTGCCAGCAGCTTAGGTGGGCTCGGGGCCAACGTCCTGACTTTC.